This paragraph covers one T cell receptor (beta chain) sequence. These data belong to a study of blood T cell repertoires in COVID-19. This table comes from immunoSEQ multiplex PCR, and its TCRdb copy is limited to in-frame clones, with some not included. This sample has 200,000 to 250,000 clones; approximately 82% occur once, and the top ten carry roughly 1.9%. There are 16 residues in the CDR3. Looked up from germline, CDR1 is LNHDA and CDR2 is SQIVND (reference sequence). Trimming shortened V by 1 base and J by 10 bases, and 19 bases separated the two germline ends. The chain combines TRBV19 with TRBJ1-4, with D perhaps matching TRBD1 (5 bases). The origin of this receptor is a man in his thirties or forties who had recovered from COVID-19. Specimen: peripheral blood. Here the CDR3 DNA reads TGTGCCAGTAGTATAGGTCCTGACAGACCCCGTGGAAAACTGTTTTTT. The encoded protein is CASSIGPDRPRGKLFF.